This TCR beta chain came from a study of early T cells in non-severe SARS-CoV-2 infection. The germline V gene has CDR1 DFQATT and CDR2 SNEGSKA (reference sequence). V was trimmed by 3 bases and J by 4 bases, leaving 13 bases between them. This CDR3 region has 14 residues. Attachment of unique molecular identifiers to individual cDNA molecules was performed. MiXCR, run by TCRdb on the 5' RACE reads, gives a single entry per CDR3 protein. The sample shows some 58,000 distinct CDR3 sequences, approximately 10% of them seen only once. This clonotype was counted a few times. This receptor was identified in an adult who was a healthcare worker with PCR-confirmed SARS-CoV-2 infection or an uninfected control (not recorded which). The rearrangement uses TRBV20-1 and TRBJ2-1; D gene ambiguous. The input for sequencing was whole blood, taken at baseline. The CDR3 nucleotides read TGCAGTGCTAGGTACGGATACAAATACAATGAGCAGTTCTTC. Translation gives CSARYGYKYNEQFF.